This T cell receptor beta chain derives from a study of technical replicates of blood from a handful of donors. Produced via immunoSEQ multiplex PCR; TCRdb's table is partial and in-frame only. Of 55,000 to 65,000 clones in the sample, 97% were seen once. CDR3 length: 19 residues. Germline CDR1 is MNHEY and CDR2 is SMNVEV (reference sequence). V was clipped by 4 bases and J by 3 bases; unmatched bases: 16. The sequenced material came from T cells isolated from PBMCs. The sequence came from a human donor in good health. This chain links TRBV27 with TRBJ2-1; 9 bases map to TRBD1. CDR3 nucleotides: TGTGCCAGCAGTTACCTCCGGGGACAGGGTCAACAAGGCTACAATGAGCAGTTCTTC. It translates to CASSYLRGQGQQGYNEQFF.